This T cell receptor beta chain stems from a study of T-cell memory formation after mild COVID-19. MiXCR, applied by TCRdb to the 5' RACE reads, yields one record per CDR3 protein. The sample yields around 340,000 distinct CDR3 sequences, 21% seen once. Germline V gene sequence: CDR1 SQVTM, CDR2 ANQGSEA. V shed 4 bases and J shed 1 base, with 9 bases lying between them. The CDR3 has 13 residues. The clonotype was recovered from an adult woman who had mild COVID-19 (a few samples of this study predate the infection). Cell type and time point are not known. Sequencing input: PBMCs or a T cell subset sorted from them (not recorded which). The chain links TRBV29-1 to TRBJ2-3; perhaps TRBD2 as D (6 bases). CDR3 residues: CSVVWGGTDTQYF. The CDR3 DNA sequence: TGCAGCGTTGTTTGGGGGGGCACAGATACGCAGTATTTT.